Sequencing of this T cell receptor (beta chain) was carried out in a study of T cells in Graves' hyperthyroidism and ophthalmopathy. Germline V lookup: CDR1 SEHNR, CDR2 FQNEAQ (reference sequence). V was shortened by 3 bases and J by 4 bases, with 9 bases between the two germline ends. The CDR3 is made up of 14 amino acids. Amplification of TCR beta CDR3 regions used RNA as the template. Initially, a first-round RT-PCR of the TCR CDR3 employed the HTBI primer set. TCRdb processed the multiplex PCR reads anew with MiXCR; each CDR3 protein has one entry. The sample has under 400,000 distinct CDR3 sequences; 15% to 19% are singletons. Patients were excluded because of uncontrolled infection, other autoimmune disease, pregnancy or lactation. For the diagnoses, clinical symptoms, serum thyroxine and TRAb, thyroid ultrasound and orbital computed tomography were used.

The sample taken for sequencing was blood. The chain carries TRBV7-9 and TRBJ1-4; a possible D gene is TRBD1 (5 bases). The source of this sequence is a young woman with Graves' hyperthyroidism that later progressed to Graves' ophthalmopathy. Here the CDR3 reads CASSLGGINEKLFF. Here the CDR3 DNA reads TGTGCCAGCAGCTTGGGGGGGATTAATGAAAAACTGTTTTTT.